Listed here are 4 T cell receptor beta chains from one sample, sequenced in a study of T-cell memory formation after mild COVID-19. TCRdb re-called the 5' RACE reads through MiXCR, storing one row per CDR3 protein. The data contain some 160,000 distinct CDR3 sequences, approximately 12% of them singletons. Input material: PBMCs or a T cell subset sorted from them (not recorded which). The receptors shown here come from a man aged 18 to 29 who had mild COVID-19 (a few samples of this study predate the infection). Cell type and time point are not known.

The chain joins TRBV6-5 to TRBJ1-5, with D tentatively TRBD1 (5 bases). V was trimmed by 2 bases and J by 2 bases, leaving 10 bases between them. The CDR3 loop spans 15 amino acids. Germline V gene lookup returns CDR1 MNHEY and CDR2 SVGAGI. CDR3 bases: TGTGCCAGCAGTTACAGGGGATCCCGCAATCAGCCCCAGCATTTT. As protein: CASSYRGSRNQPQHF.

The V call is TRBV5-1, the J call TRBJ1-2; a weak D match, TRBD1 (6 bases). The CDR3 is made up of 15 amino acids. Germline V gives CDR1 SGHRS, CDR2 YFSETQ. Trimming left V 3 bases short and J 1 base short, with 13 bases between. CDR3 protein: CASSSLQGDNYGYTF. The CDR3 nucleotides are TGCGCCAGCAGCTCTTTACAGGGAGATAACTATGGCTACACCTTC.

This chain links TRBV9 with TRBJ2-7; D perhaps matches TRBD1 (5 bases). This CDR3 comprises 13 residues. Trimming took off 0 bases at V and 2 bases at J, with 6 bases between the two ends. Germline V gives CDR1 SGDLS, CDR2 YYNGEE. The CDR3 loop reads CASSVGQTYEQYF. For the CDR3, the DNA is TGTGCCAGCAGCGTAGGACAGACCTACGAGCAGTACTTC.

The CDR3 DNA sequence: TGCGCCAGCAGAAAGGAGGGACTGCCCTACGAGCAGTACTTC. Protein sequence: CASRKEGLPYEQYF. This chain uses TRBV5-1 with TRBJ2-7, with TRBD2 as a possible D gene (6 bases). Germline V lookup: CDR1 SGHRS, CDR2 YFSETQ. This CDR3 is 14 amino acids long. Trimming cost V 5 bases and J 2 bases, with 14 bases left between them.